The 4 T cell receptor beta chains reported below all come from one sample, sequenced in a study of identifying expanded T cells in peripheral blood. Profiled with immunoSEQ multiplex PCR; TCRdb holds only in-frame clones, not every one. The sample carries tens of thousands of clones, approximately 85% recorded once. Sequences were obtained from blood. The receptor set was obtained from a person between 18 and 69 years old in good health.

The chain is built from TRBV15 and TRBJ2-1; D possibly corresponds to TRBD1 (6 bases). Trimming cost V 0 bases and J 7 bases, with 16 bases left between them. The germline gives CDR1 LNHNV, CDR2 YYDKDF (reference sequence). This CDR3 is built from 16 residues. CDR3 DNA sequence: TGTGCCACCAGCAGAGATTATCCACCTCAGGGGAATGAGCAGTTCTTC. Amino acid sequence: CATSRDYPPQGNEQFF. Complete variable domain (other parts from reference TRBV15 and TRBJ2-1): DAMVIQNPRYQVTQFGKPVTLSCSQTLNHNVMYWYQQKSSQAPKLLFHYYDKDFNNEADTPDNFQSRRPNTSFCFLDIRSPGLGDTAMYLCATSRDYPPQGNEQFFGPGTRLTVL.

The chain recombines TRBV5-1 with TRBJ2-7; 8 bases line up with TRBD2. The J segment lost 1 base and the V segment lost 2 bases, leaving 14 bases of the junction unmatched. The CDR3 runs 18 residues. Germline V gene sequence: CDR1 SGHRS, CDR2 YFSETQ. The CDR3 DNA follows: TGCGCCAGCAGCTTAGTACCGGGACTAGGAAAGGCATCCTACGAGCAGTACTTC. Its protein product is CASSLVPGLGKASYEQYF.

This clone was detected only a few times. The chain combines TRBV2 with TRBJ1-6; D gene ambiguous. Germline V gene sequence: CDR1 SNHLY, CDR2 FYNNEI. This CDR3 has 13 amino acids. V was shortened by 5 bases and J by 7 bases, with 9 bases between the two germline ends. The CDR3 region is CASSREGNSPLHF. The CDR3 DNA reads TGTGCCAGCAGTAGGGAAGGCAATTCACCCCTCCACTTT.

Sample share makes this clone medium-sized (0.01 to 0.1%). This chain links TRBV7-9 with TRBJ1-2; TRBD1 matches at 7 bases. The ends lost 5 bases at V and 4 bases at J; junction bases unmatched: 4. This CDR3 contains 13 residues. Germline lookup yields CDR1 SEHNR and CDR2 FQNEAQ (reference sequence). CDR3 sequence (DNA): TGTGCCAGCAGCCCGACAGGGATCTATGGCTACACCTTC. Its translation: CASSPTGIYGYTF.